The rows below give T cell receptor beta chains drawn from one sample of a study of OX40 agonist ivuxolimab in advanced cancers. Only in-frame clones appear in the TCRdb table, and some are missing; sequencing was by immunoSEQ multiplex PCR. The table lists approximately 49,000 clones, 85% of them singletons. The sequencing here drew on CD4+ or CD8+ T cells sorted from blood, taken in a trial of the OX40 agonist ivuxolimab. The receptors originated from an adult with an advanced solid tumor such as melanoma, head and neck, liver or kidney cancer. The CDR3 runs from the conserved cysteine through the conserved F or W. The D gene is left open where the match is weak. Only part of the rows carry a size: once, few, many, or a class if the clone is expanded.

NA | TRBJ1-2 | TRBV19 | NA | TGTGCCAGTAGTATCCGTGGACGGAACTATGGCTACACCTTC | CASSIRGRNYGYTF
NA | TRBJ2-1 | TRBV4-3 | few | TGCGCCAGCAGCCTTAACCCATACAATGAGCAGTTCTTC | CASSLNPYNEQFF
NA | TRBJ2-1 | TRBV2 | NA | TGTGCCAGCAGTGAAGGGTCTGGGGTTTACAATGAGCAGTTCTTC | CASSEGSGVYNEQFF
NA | TRBJ1-1 | TRBV6-6 | once | TGTGCCAGCAGTTCAAGGGGGACGGCTTTCTTT | CASSSRGTAFF
TRBD2 | TRBJ2-1 | TRBV2 | NA | TGTGCCAGCAGGGCCTCTAGCGGGAGATACTCCTACAATGAGCAGTTCTTC | CASRASSGRYSYNEQFF
NA | TRBJ2-1 | TRBV4-3 | NA | TGCGCCAGCAGCCAAGCCCAGTGGAATGAGCAGTTCTTC | CASSQAQWNEQFF
NA | TRBJ1-1 | TRBV5-1 | NA | TGCGCCAGCAGCCTGCCCGGACTGAACACTGAAGCTTTCTTT | CASSLPGLNTEAFF
NA | TRBJ1-1 | TRBV7-8 | NA | TGTGCCAGCAGCTTAGGGGGACTCTCTGAAGCTTTCTTT | CASSLGGLSEAFF
TRBD1 | TRBJ2-2 | TRBV29-1 | once | TGCAGCGTTGCAGGACAGGGGAGAGCCGGGGAGCTGTTTTTT | CSVAGQGRAGELFF
TRBD2 | TRBJ2-5 | TRBV5-4 | NA | TGTGCCAGCAGCTTGGGCCCCGGGACTAGCGCTGAGACCCAGTACTTC | CASSLGPGTSAETQYF
NA | TRBJ2-1 | TRBV13 | NA | TGTGCCAGCAGCCCCGCGGACAGAGGGAATGAGCAGTTCTTC | CASSPADRGNEQFF
TRBD1 | TRBJ1-1 | TRBV6-5 | NA | TGTGCCAGCAGGATCGGACAGGGGGCCTACACTGAAGCTTTCTTT | CASRIGQGAYTEAFF
NA | TRBJ1-6 | TRBV2 | few | TGTGCCAGCAGTGAAGGAGGGAATCTAGGTTCACCCCTCCACTTT | CASSEGGNLGSPLHF
NA | TRBJ2-2 | TRBV7-9 | NA | TGTGCCAGCAGCCACCCAGACACCGGGGAGCTGTTTTTT | CASSHPDTGELFF
NA | TRBJ2-7 | TRBV7-9 | NA | TGTGCCAGCAGCCTAGGAGGACTCGGCTACGAGCAGTACTTC | CASSLGGLGYEQYF
NA | TRBJ2-3 | TRBV7-2 | NA | TGTGCCAGCAGCGTCAGGACCCCTAGCACAGATACGCAGTATTTT | CASSVRTPSTDTQYF
TRBD1 | TRBJ1-6 | TRBV7-3 | NA | TGTGCCAGCAGCGAAACCGGGACAGGACTATTAGATTCACCCCTCCACTTT | CASSETGTGLLDSPLHF
NA | TRBJ2-1 | TRBV28 | NA | TGTGCCAGCGGAGACGACAGAACCTACAATGAGCAGTTCTTC | CASGDDRTYNEQFF
NA | TRBJ1-6 | TRBV5-5 | NA | TGTGCCAGCAGCTTGGCGGCAGGAGGTTATGATTCACCCCTCCACTTT | CASSLAAGGYDSPLHF
TRBD1 | TRBJ2-5 | TRBV7-9 | NA | TGTGCCAGCAGCCCACAGGGGAAGGATTGGGAGACCCAGTACTTC | CASSPQGKDWETQYF
TRBD2 | TRBJ2-5 | TRBV27 | many | TGTGCCAGCAGTACCGCCCTCGGGAGGGGGACCCAGTACTTC | CASSTALGRGTQYF
TRBD1 | TRBJ2-4 | TRBV28 | NA | TGTGCCAGCAGTCCAGGACAGGGTATTGGCAAAAACATTCAGTACTTC | CASSPGQGIGKNIQYF
NA | TRBJ1-1 | TRBV6-6 | NA | TGTGCCAGCGGCCCCCCGGACGGAGCTTTCTTT | CASGPPDGAFF
NA | TRBJ1-1 | TRBV27 | NA | TGTGCCAGCAGCCCAATTGGGGGATTCACTGAAGCTTTCTTT | CASSPIGGFTEAFF
NA | TRBJ2-7 | TRBV9 | NA | TGTGCCAGCAGCGTATTCGGGGAGAAAGACGAGCAGTACTTC | CASSVFGEKDEQYF
NA | TRBJ1-4 | TRBV5-6 | NA | TGTGCCAGCAGCTTGGCCGAGGGACCTCATGAAAAACTGTTTTTT | CASSLAEGPHEKLFF
TRBD1 | TRBJ1-2 | TRBV19 | few | TGTGCCAGTAGACCCAGGGGACAGAGTCGATCTAACTATGGCTACACCTTC | CASRPRGQSRSNYGYTF
TRBD2 | TRBJ2-1 | TRBV5-6 | NA | TGTGCCAGCACCTGGGGGGGCAATGAGCAGTTCTTC | CASTWGGNEQFF
NA | TRBJ1-2 | TRBV19 | NA | TGTGCCAGTAGTATAGATCCGGCAGACCTACGATTGAATGGCTACACCTTC | CASSIDPADLRLNGYTF
NA | TRBJ1-4 | TRBV9 | NA | TGTGCCAGCAGCGTAGAATTTGAGAGGGGGGCTGGGGAAAAACTGTTTTTT | CASSVEFERGAGEKLFF
NA | TRBJ1-6 | TRBV7-3 | NA | TGTGCCAGCAGCAACTCCCTCAGTGAGAGCTCCTATAATTCACCCCTCCACTTT | CASSNSLSESSYNSPLHF
NA | TRBJ1-1 | TRBV6-5 | few | TGTGCCAGCAGTTACAGTCAGGGCGGTGAGGCTTTCTTT | CASSYSQGGEAFF
NA | TRBJ2-6 | TRBV9 | NA | TGTGCCAGCGGAGGGGGTTTGACAGGGTGGCCCTCTGGGGCCAACGTCCTGACTTTC | CASGGGLTGWPSGANVLTF
NA | TRBJ1-2 | TRBV30 | NA | TGTGCCTGGAGTGTTGTAGCTAACTATGGCTACACCTTC | CAWSVVANYGYTF
NA | TRBJ2-1 | TRBV4-3 | NA | TGCGCCAGCAGCCAAGATAGCTCCTACAATGAGCAGTTCTTC | CASSQDSSYNEQFF
NA | TRBJ2-7 | TRBV9 | NA | TGTGCCAGCAGCGTAGGGACCCACTCCTACGAGCAGTACTTC | CASSVGTHSYEQYF
NA | TRBJ1-2 | TRBV9 | NA | TGTGCCAGCAGCGTAGTTAGTCTGGAGGGGAATGGCTACACCTTC | CASSVVSLEGNGYTF